Presented here are 17 T cell receptor beta chains from one specimen sequenced in a study of beta chain features in type 1 diabetes. What was sequenced were expressed TCRB transcripts, since all of the isolated RNA had been reverse transcribed. This table comes from immunoSEQ multiplex PCR, and its TCRdb copy is limited to in-frame clones, with some not included. The sample shows under 900,000 clones, under 20% of them seen only once. The sample comprised naive CD4+ T cells from blood. The receptor source for this set is a woman aged 18 to 35 in good health.

This clone was counted between two and nine times. Without the conserved terminal phenylalanine or tryptophan, this CDR3 likely stems from a read error. The limits of the CDR3 on the DNA are not certain, so only TCRdb's listed CDR3 is given. This rearrangement joins TRBV6-6 to TRBJ2-7; the D segment call TRBD1 is taken from the table without a DNA check. Germline V gives CDR1 MNHNY, CDR2 SVGAGI (reference sequence). The CDR3 is 12 amino acids long, termini counted. CDR3 residues: CASSHNRDREFI.

This clone was recorded a few times. The chain links TRBV25-1 to TRBJ1-1; D is unresolved. CDR1 MGHDK and CDR2 SYGVNS come from the germline V gene. V was shortened by 4 bases and J by 3 bases, with 12 bases between the two germline ends. CDR3 length: 14 residues. CDR3 in amino acids: CASSVRLFDTEAFF. CDR3 bases: TGTGCCAGCAGTGTCCGACTATTTGACACTGAAGCTTTCTTT.

The rearrangement joins TRBV21-1 to TRBJ2-1; TRBD1, the D gene given by the table, was not confirmed from the DNA. TRBV21-1 is tagged as a pseudogene. CDR3 length: 14 amino acids. CDR3 in DNA: TGTGCCAGCAGCAACAGGGTTTCCTACAATGAGCAGTTCTTC. Translated: CASSNRVSYNEQFF.

V and J are TRBV2 and TRBJ2-1; D is ambiguous. Trimming took off 1 base at V and 10 bases at J, with 11 bases between the two ends. The CDR3 has 13 residues. CDR1 and CDR2 from the germline V gene are SNHLY and FYNNEI. Here the CDR3 reads CASSEGGLAEQFF. The CDR3 nucleotides are TGTGCCAGCAGTGAAGGGGGTTTGGCAGAGCAGTTCTTC.

The rearrangement links TRBV7-9 to TRBJ2-6; the D is unclear. The CDR3 is 13 amino acids. Germline V gene data show CDR1 as SEHNR and CDR2 as FQNEAQ (reference sequence). Trimming left V 4 bases short and J 0 bases short, with 1 base between. For the CDR3, the DNA is TGTGCCAGCAGCTCCTCTGGGGCCAACGTCCTGACTTTC. Its translation: CASSSSGANVLTF.

This clone was detected a few times. The rearrangement joins TRBV9 to TRBJ1-5; 8 bases align to TRBD1. The CDR3 is 14 residues long. Germline V gene sequence: CDR1 SGDLS, CDR2 YYNGEE. Germline trimming cut 4 bases from V and 7 bases from J; bases unmatched to any gene: 7. The chain's CDR3 is CASSTSDRDQPQHF. The CDR3 nucleotides are TGTGCCAGCAGCACCTCGGACAGGGACCAGCCCCAGCATTTT. Using reference TRBV9 and TRBJ1-5 for the parts outside the CDR3, the full variable domain is DSGVTQTPKHLITATGQRVTLRCSPRSGDLSVYWYQQSLDQGLQFLIQYYNGEERAKGNILERFSAQQFPDLHSELNLSSLELGDSALYFCASSTSDRDQPQHFGDGTRLSIL.

This rearrangement joins TRBV18 to TRBJ2-1; a weak D match, TRBD2 (5 bases). CDR3 length equals 13 residues. V dropped 4 bases and J dropped 9 bases, with 13 bases sitting between them. Germline-derived CDR1 and CDR2 are KGHSH and LQKENI. The CDR3 sequence: CASSLVKGSEQFF. As DNA, the CDR3 is TGTGCCAGCTCACTCGTAAAAGGGAGTGAGCAGTTCTTC.

This clone came up a few times. V and J are TRBV18 and TRBJ1-1; 7 nucleotides match TRBD1. There are 14 residues in the CDR3. CDR1 and CDR2 from the germline V gene are KGHSH and LQKENI. Germline trimming cut 6 bases from V and 2 bases from J; bases unmatched to any gene: 6. CDR3 bases: TGTGCCAGCTCGCGGGGACAGCTTAACACTGAAGCTTTCTTT. Translating it yields CASSRGQLNTEAFF.

The rearrangement joins TRBV7-2 to TRBJ2-7; D possibly corresponds to TRBD1 (7 bases). The ends were cut back, 4 bases at V and 2 bases at J, with 12 bases in the middle. This CDR3 spans 14 amino acids. Germline CDR1 reads SGHTA; CDR2 reads FQGNSA. DNA for the CDR3: TGTGCCAGCAGCTCCGTCAGGGGGGCCTACGAGCAGTACTTC. As protein: CASSSVRGAYEQYF. Full variable domain (outside the CDR3, taken from reference TRBV7-2 and TRBJ2-7): GAGVSQSPSNKVTEKGKDVELRCDPISGHTALYWYRQSLGQGLEFLIYFQGNSAPDKSGLPSDRFSAERTGGSVSTLTIQRTQQEDSAVYLCASSSVRGAYEQYFGPGTRLTVT.

Comments on this clone: At one boundary the junction diverges from the germline segment, which might be a read error. The sample contains more than one DNA sequence encoding this CDR3. The chain links TRBV18 to TRBJ2-7, with 10 bases fitting TRBD2. This CDR3 spans 17 amino acids. Looked up from germline, CDR1 is KGHSH and CDR2 is LQKENI. The CDR3 reads CASSPPTNVAGGYEQYF. CDR3 coding DNA: TGCGCCAGCTCACCACCGACTAATGTAGCGGGAGGTTACGAGCAGTACTTC. The full variable domain, with the rest looked up from reference TRBV18 and TRBJ2-7, is NAGVMQNPRHLVRRRGQEARLRCSPMKGHSHVYWYRQLPEEGLKFMVYLQKENIIDESGMPKERFSAEFPKEGPSILRIQQVVRGDSAAYFCASSPPTNVAGGYEQYFGPGTRLTVT.

A few counts support this clone. The V gene is TRBV28, the J gene TRBJ1-2; D remains ambiguous. Per the germline V gene, CDR1 is MDHEN and CDR2 is SYDVKM. Trimming stripped 3 bases from V and 4 bases from J, with 9 bases between. This CDR3 comprises 13 residues. The CDR3 here is CASSLDGSYGYTF. The CDR3, as DNA: TGTGCCAGCAGTTTGGACGGAAGCTATGGCTACACCTTC.

This clone was counted between two and nine times. This sequence joins TRBV10-3 and TRBJ1-4; 9 bases align to TRBD1. The CDR3 length is 15 residues. The germline V gene has CDR1 ENHRY and CDR2 SYGVKD. Trimming at V came to 3 bases and at J to 8 bases, leaving 7 bases not matched to a gene. The CDR3 protein is CAISDGTGTREKLFF. The CDR3 region has the DNA TGTGCCATCAGTGACGGGACAGGGACGAGGGAAAAACTGTTTTTT.

The chain links TRBV6-5 to TRBJ2-6; D is unresolved. Germline CDR1 reads MNHEY; CDR2 reads SVGAGI. This CDR3 spans 15 amino acids. The germline V and J ends were trimmed by 4 bases and 0 bases, with 7 bases remaining between them. DNA for the CDR3: TGTGCCAGCAGTTTTAGGTCCTCTGGGGCCAACGTCCTGACTTTC. This gives the protein CASSFRSSGANVLTF.

This chain uses TRBV5-4 with TRBJ2-1; 9 bases align to TRBD1. This CDR3 region has 16 residues. CDR1 and CDR2 from the germline V gene are SGHNT and YYREEE (reference sequence). After removal of 2 bases from V and 6 bases from J, the junction contained 9 bases not matched to a gene. The CDR3 nucleotides are TGTGCCAGCAGCTTCCGCCCCGGGACAGGGCCCAATGAGCAGTTCTTC. Protein sequence: CASSFRPGTGPNEQFF.

This clone has just one count. This specimen includes other DNA sequences encoding the same CDR3. V and J are TRBV2 and TRBJ1-2; D is ambiguous. This CDR3 is built from 11 residues. The V gene lost 1 base and the J gene lost 5 bases, with 2 bases spanning the gap. CDR1 is SNHLY and CDR2 is FYNNEI in the germline V gene. The CDR3 region has the DNA TGTGCCAGCAGTGAAGGTTATGGCTACACCTTC. Translation gives CASSEGYGYTF.

The chain carries TRBV7-3 and TRBJ2-1; 10 positions match TRBD1. The V gene end was trimmed by 4 bases and the J gene end by 4 bases; junction bases not matched to a gene: 4. Germline V gene data show CDR1 as SGHTA and CDR2 as FQGTGA. The CDR3 length is 15 residues. The CDR3 sequence is CASSWDRGSYNEQFF. CDR3 DNA: TGTGCCAGCAGCTGGGACAGGGGTTCATACAATGAGCAGTTCTTC.

The genes are TRBV7-2 and TRBJ2-1, with TRBD2 matching over 10 bases. The CDR3 has 17 amino acids. J gave up 2 bases and V 5 bases, and 9 bases lay outside the gene matches. From germline, CDR1 is SGHTA and CDR2 FQGNSA. CDR3 sequence reads: CASSPAPLAGAYNEQFF. The CDR3 DNA sequence: TGTGCCAGCAGCCCCGCCCCTCTAGCGGGAGCCTACAATGAGCAGTTCTTC.